A single sample gave rise to the 8 T cell receptor beta chains below, sequenced in a study of response to subunit inactivated influenza vaccine (dated by TCRdb to between 2018 and 2020). Library creation used RT-PCR. Instrument used: Illumina HiSeq 2500. TCRdb itself trimmed the public reads at Q25 with fastp, ran MiXCR and retained productive beta chains. Rows are unified per CDR3 protein, each entry keeping the most common DNA and genes. Across this sample there are 200,000 to 300,000 distinct CDR3 sequences, with approximately 12% seen only once. The top ten clonotypes cover less than 8.5% of the sample. The sample was non-naive T cells sorted from PBMCs, taken less than 15 days before vaccination. The cell subset or site label on this specimen signifies: memory T cell fraction. The receptors originated from a man aged 45-65 years who received an inactivated influenza vaccine. Donor details come from another sample of the same person, matched by shared clones.

The rearrangement links TRBV6-2 or TRBV6-3 to TRBJ2-1, with 9 bases fitting TRBD2. CDR3 length equals 15 residues. Germline CDR1 reads MNHEY; CDR2 reads SVGEGT. With 7 bases clipped from V and 7 bases from J, the junction kept 11 bases outside the gene matches. Here the CDR3 reads CASKNSGREENEQFF. The CDR3 nucleotides read TGTGCCAGCAAAAATAGCGGGAGAGAGGAGAATGAGCAGTTCTTC.

The rearrangement uses TRBV6-2 or TRBV6-3 and TRBJ2-2; D is unclear. Deletions cut 2 bases from V and 7 bases from J, with 14 bases between. Looked up from germline, CDR1 is MNHEY and CDR2 is SVGEGT. The CDR3 loop spans 15 amino acids. The CDR3 loop reads CASSYRVQLYGELFF. CDR3 sequence (DNA): TGTGCCAGCAGTTACAGGGTCCAGTTATACGGGGAGCTGTTTTTT.

There are many counts of this clonotype. The junction departs from germline at one end; a sequencing error may be responsible. The V gene is TRBV5-1, the J gene TRBJ2-1; 9 positions agree with TRBD1. This CDR3 spans 16 amino acids. Germline V gene sequence: CDR1 SGHRS, CDR2 YFSETQ. As DNA, the CDR3 is TGCGCCAGCAGCTTTGGGACAGGGCACTCCCACAATGAGCAGTTCTTC. Translating it yields CASSFGTGHSHNEQFF.

The chain uses TRBV6-2 or TRBV6-3 and TRBJ2-7, with 7 bases identical to TRBD1. V shed 4 bases and J 3 bases; nucleotides not matched to a gene: 9. Germline CDR1 and CDR2: MNHEY and SVGEGT. The CDR3 contains 15 residues. This chain's CDR3 is CASSSAYRGDYEQYF. The CDR3 DNA follows: TGTGCCAGCAGTTCCGCATACAGGGGAGACTACGAGCAGTACTTC.

This clonotype has just a few counts. This chain links TRBV19 with TRBJ2-3; D is undetermined. Germline values: CDR1 LNHDA, CDR2 SQIVND (reference sequence). Trimming pared 2 bases from V and 9 bases from J, leaving 15 bases between. The CDR3 sequence is 14 residues long. CDR3 DNA: TGTGCCAGTAGTATAATCTTCCCGGGCCCAACGCAGTATTTT. Protein: CASSIIFPGPTQYF.

This clonotype was counted a few times. V usage is TRBV20-1 and J usage is TRBJ2-7; TRBD1 might be the D (6 bases). Germline lookup yields CDR1 DFQATT and CDR2 SNEGSKA (reference sequence). V was cut by 6 bases and J by 2 bases, with 11 bases left in between. The CDR3 loop spans 12 amino acids. CDR3 coding DNA: TGCAGTGCCATACAGGGCACCTACGAGCAGTACTTC. Translation: CSAIQGTYEQYF.

This clonotype was counted only a few times. The DNA of the CDR3 is TGTGCCAGCAGCCAACTCCGCACAGATACGCAGTATTTT. Its protein is CASSQLRTDTQYF. The chain combines TRBV4-2 with TRBJ2-3; D is uncertain. There are 13 residues in the CDR3. Trimming took off 2 bases at V and 1 base at J, with 4 bases between the two ends. Germline values: CDR1 LGHNA, CDR2 YNFKEQ.

The V call is TRBV7-9, the J call TRBJ2-1, with TRBD2 matching 7 bases. Germline trimming cut 5 bases from V and 4 bases from J; bases unmatched to any gene: 14. In germline, CDR1 is SEHNR, CDR2 FQNEAQ (reference sequence). This CDR3 has 17 amino acids. CDR3 loop: CASSQIEWASGYNEQFF. The CDR3 coding sequence is TGTGCCAGCAGCCAAATCGAGTGGGCTAGCGGTTACAATGAGCAGTTCTTC.